This passage covers 17 T cell receptor beta chains from one sample sequenced in a study of blood T cell repertoires in COVID-19. Profiling relied on immunoSEQ multiplex PCR, and the TCRdb table lists in-frame clones only, not all of them. The sample yields about 200,000 clones, 80% seen once. Sample: peripheral blood. Every receptor here comes from a woman in her 70s with acute or convalescent COVID-19.

The V gene is TRBV18, the J gene TRBJ2-1; TRBD2 matches at 9 bases. Germline-derived CDR1 and CDR2 are KGHSH and LQKENI. The CDR3 has 16 residues. V was pared by 0 bases and J by 3 bases, with 3 bases of the junction left unmatched. The CDR3 region has the DNA TGTGCCAGCTCACCACCCGGGACTAGCCTCTACAATGAGCAGTTCTTC. As protein: CASSPPGTSLYNEQFF.

The chain joins TRBV10-3 to TRBJ1-3; D not certain. Germline CDR1 and CDR2: ENHRY and SYGVKD. Trimming took 2 bases from V and 0 from J, leaving 17 bases between them. The CDR3 spans 18 residues. CDR3 sequence: CAISEVVIGRDSGNTIYF. CDR3 in DNA: TGTGCCATCAGTGAGGTGGTTATAGGGAGGGACTCTGGAAACACCATATATTTT.

The genes are TRBV3-1 (or the pseudogene TRBV3-2) and TRBJ1-4; tentative D call: TRBD1 (6 bases). Trimming left V 4 bases short and J 3 bases short, with 12 bases between. This CDR3 has 15 amino acids. Germline V gives CDR1 LGHDT, CDR2 YNNKEL (reference sequence). Here the CDR3 reads CASSLEDRPNEKLFF. The CDR3 DNA is TGTGCCAGCAGCCTAGAGGACAGACCTAATGAAAAACTGTTTTTT.

The V gene is TRBV7-2, the J gene TRBJ2-1, with 7 bases lining up with TRBD1. Germline trimming cut 2 bases from V and 10 bases from J; bases unmatched to any gene: 5. CDR3 length: 13 amino acids. Looked up from germline, CDR1 is SGHTA and CDR2 is FQGNSA. Written as DNA, the CDR3 is TGTGCCAGCAGCTTAAGGGGGCAGGGGGAGCAGTTCTTC. Protein product: CASSLRGQGEQFF.

The chain links TRBV5-1 to TRBJ2-5, with 8 nucleotides matching TRBD2. The CDR3 consists of 15 residues. V was pared by 0 bases and J by 3 bases, with 4 bases of the junction left unmatched. Germline V gene data show CDR1 as SGHRS and CDR2 as YFSETQ. As DNA, the CDR3 is TGCGCCAGCAGCTTGGTCCCGGGACTAGAAGAGACCCAGTACTTC. It codes for CASSLVPGLEETQYF.

V usage is TRBV5-5 and J usage is TRBJ1-1; 8 positions agree with TRBD1. The V and J ends lost 4 bases and 3 bases, in that order; junction bases with no gene match: 8. The CDR3 covers 15 residues. Germline V gene data show CDR1 as SGHKS and CDR2 as YYEKEE (reference sequence). In DNA form, the CDR3 reads TGTGCCAGCAGCCACTCCAGGGGGCGGCACACTGAAGCTTTCTTT. Translating it yields CASSHSRGRHTEAFF. The complete variable domain, with remaining parts taken from reference TRBV5-5 and TRBJ1-1, reads DAGVTQSPTHLIKTRGQQVTLRCSPISGHKSVSWYQQVLGQGPQFIFQYYEKEERGRGNFPDRFSARQFPNYSSELNVNALLLGDSALYLCASSHSRGRHTEAFFGQGTRLTVV.

The chain links TRBV7-8 to TRBJ2-5; the match to TRBD1 covers 7 bases. The CDR3 contains 14 residues. The V gene end was trimmed by 5 bases and the J gene end by 5 bases; junction bases not matched to a gene: 8. CDR1 and CDR2 (germline): SGHVS, FQNEAQ. DNA of the CDR3: TGTGCCAGCAGCGAAGACAGGGTGAGGGAGACCCAGTACTTC. It translates to CASSEDRVRETQYF.

The chain uses TRBV27 and TRBJ2-1; 7 bases line up with TRBD2. Per the germline V gene, CDR1 is MNHEY and CDR2 is SMNVEV (reference sequence). V lost 6 bases and J lost 0; bases outside the gene matches: 8. This CDR3 has 16 amino acids. This CDR3 is CASSLMSGASYNEQFF. CDR3 bases: TGTGCCAGCAGCCTCATGAGCGGGGCCTCCTACAATGAGCAGTTCTTC.

The chain has TRBV29-1 and TRBJ1-2; 9 nucleotides match TRBD1. The germline V gene has CDR1 SQVTM and CDR2 ANQGSEA. Trimming at V came to 4 bases and at J to 7 bases, leaving 4 bases not matched to a gene. The CDR3 totals 12 residues. The CDR3 nucleotides are TGCAGCGTTGGCGGGACAGGGACTGGCTACACCTTC. Protein: CSVGGTGTGYTF. The variable domain in full, completed from reference TRBV29-1 and TRBJ1-2, reads SAVISQKPSRDICQRGTSLTIQCQVDSQVTMMFWYRQQPGQSLTLIATANQGSEATYESGFVIDKFPISRPNLTFSTLTVSNMSPEDSSIYLCSVGGTGTGYTFGSGTRLTVV.

This chain connects TRBV11-2 to TRBJ1-2, with TRBD1 as a possible D gene (6 bases). V lost 1 base and J 9 bases, leaving 18 bases between the germline ends. Germline lookup yields CDR1 SGHAT and CDR2 FQNNGV. CDR3 length equals 15 residues. Written as DNA, the CDR3 is TGTGCCAGCAGCTTAGGCTCGACAGGAGGTATGCGCTACACCTTC. As protein: CASSLGSTGGMRYTF.

This chain links TRBV2 with TRBJ1-5, with 10 bases lining up with TRBD1. J was trimmed by 3 bases and V by 4 bases; bases with no gene match: 3. The CDR3 totals 15 residues. Germline CDR1 and CDR2: SNHLY and FYNNEI. The DNA of the CDR3 is TGTGCCAGCAGTGGGGACAGGGGCGTCAATCAGCCCCAGCATTTT. This translates into CASSGDRGVNQPQHF.

The V gene is TRBV10-2, the J gene TRBJ1-5; TRBD1 aligns across 7 bases. V trimming: 5 bases; J trimming: 3 bases; junction bases outside the gene matches: 7. The CDR3 loop spans 15 amino acids. Germline CDR1 and CDR2: WSHSY and SAAADI. The CDR3 DNA reads as TGCGCCAGCAGTATCGGGACAGCTATCAATCAGCCCCAGCATTTT. Translating it yields CASSIGTAINQPQHF.

The chain is built from TRBV19 and TRBJ2-2, with D possibly being TRBD2 (7 bases). The CDR3 is 14 residues long. Trimming stripped 3 bases from V and 7 bases from J, with 12 bases between. The germline gives CDR1 LNHDA, CDR2 SQIVND (reference sequence). CDR3 nucleotide sequence: TGTGCCAGTAGTATTCGGGGGGCGGACGGGGAGCTGTTTTTT. Residues: CASSIRGADGELFF.

The rearrangement uses TRBV15 and TRBJ2-6, with D possibly being TRBD1 (6 bases). The V end lost 3 bases, the J end lost 3 bases, and 9 bases lay between the germline ends. Germline V gene sequence: CDR1 LNHNV, CDR2 YYDKDF (reference sequence). The CDR3 totals 15 residues. In DNA, the CDR3 is TGTGCCACCAGCAGCCCAGGGGTTGGGGCCAACGTCCTGACTTTC. Protein: CATSSPGVGANVLTF.

The V and J genes are TRBV4-3 and TRBJ2-5; D not certain. V lost 9 bases to trimming and J lost 4 bases, with 15 bases between them. Germline V gene lookup returns CDR1 LGHNA and CDR2 YSLEER. This CDR3 region has 13 residues. CDR3 sequence (DNA): TGCGCCAGTTCCTACGAGCCGGGAGAGACCCAGTACTTC. Protein sequence: CASSYEPGETQYF.

The chain uses TRBV24-1 and TRBJ1-2; D is undetermined. CDR1 and CDR2 (germline): KGHDR, SFDVKD. The CDR3 extends over 12 amino acids. V shed 6 bases and J shed 4 bases, with 8 bases lying between them. The CDR3, as DNA: TGTGCCACCAGTCCGGGGAGCTATGGCTACACCTTC. This gives the protein CATSPGSYGYTF.

This chain joins TRBV30 and TRBJ2-5; TRBD2 might be the D (6 bases). Looked up from germline, CDR1 is GTSNPN and CDR2 is SVGIG (reference sequence). There are 14 residues in the CDR3. V was trimmed by 5 bases and J by 3 bases, leaving 16 bases between them. The CDR3 spells CAWAPTSFEETQYF. In DNA, the CDR3 is TGTGCCTGGGCCCCGACTAGTTTCGAAGAGACCCAGTACTTC. Full variable domain (rest looked up from reference TRBV30 and TRBJ2-5): SQTIHQWPATLVQPVGSPLSLECTVEGTSNPNLYWYRQAAGRGLQLLFYSVGIGQISSEVPQNLSASRPQDRQFILSSKKLLLSDSGFYLCAWAPTSFEETQYFGPGTRLLVL.